The 23 T cell receptor beta chains listed next were all sequenced from one sample in a study of cytomegalovirus exposure and HLA in healthy donors. The protocol was immunoSEQ multiplex PCR, while the TCRdb copy is restricted to in-frame clones and leaves out a portion. The sample lists roughly 68,000 clones; just over 95% were seen once. Sequenced sample: PBMCs. These receptors were collected from a woman younger than 30 in good health and CMV-seropositive.

This rearrangement joins TRBV4-3 to TRBJ2-4; D is possibly TRBD2 (5 bases). CDR3 size: 16 residues. V was shortened by 1 base and J by 6 bases, with 16 bases between the two germline ends. Looked up from germline, CDR1 is LGHNA and CDR2 is YSLEER. The CDR3 DNA reads TGCGCCAGCAGCCAAGGTTTTGGACGGACTGCAAACATTCAGTACTTC. It specifies CASSQGFGRTANIQYF.

This clone was counted once. The chain carries TRBV9 and TRBJ2-2, with TRBD2 as a possible D gene (5 bases). Germline values: CDR1 SGDLS, CDR2 YYNGEE. Trimming stripped 2 bases from V and 5 bases from J, with 13 bases between. The CDR3 is 15 amino acids. The CDR3 nucleotides read TGTGCCAGCAGCGTTCTAGCCGCCGAGACCGGGGAGCTGTTTTTT. This translates into CASSVLAAETGELFF.

The J gene is TRBJ2-1, the V gene TRBV9; perhaps TRBD1 as D (6 bases). Germline values: CDR1 SGDLS, CDR2 YYNGEE. The CDR3 has 17 amino acids. Trimming shortened V by 4 bases and J by 1 base, and 18 bases separated the two germline ends. The CDR3 region has the DNA TGTGCCAGCAGCACATCACCAGGGGTTCGGTCCTACAATGAGCAGTTCTTC. Amino acid sequence: CASSTSPGVRSYNEQFF.

This clone was observed a single time. V is TRBV7-8 and J is TRBJ2-5; 7 nucleotides match TRBD1. From germline, CDR1 is SGHVS and CDR2 FQNEAQ. The CDR3 runs to 16 residues. V lost 4 bases and J lost 1; bases outside the gene matches: 9. The CDR3, as DNA: TGTGCCAGCAGCTCCCTGGACAGGACCATCCAAGAGACCCAGTACTTC. Its translation is CASSSLDRTIQETQYF. Variable domain in full (rest from reference TRBV7-8 and TRBJ2-5): GAGVSQSPRYKVAKRGQDVALRCDPISGHVSLFWYQQALGQGPEFLTYFQNEAQLDKSGLPSDRFFAERPEGSVSTLKIQRTQQEDSAVYLCASSSLDRTIQETQYFGPGTRLLVL.

A single count supports this clone. This sequence joins TRBV27 and TRBJ2-1; 7 nucleotides agree with TRBD2. CDR3 length equals 12 residues. Per germline, CDR1 MNHEY and CDR2 SMNVEV (reference sequence). The V gene end was trimmed by 4 bases and the J gene end by 9 bases; junction bases not matched to a gene: 3. CDR3: CASSYWGGEQFF. The DNA for the CDR3 is TGTGCCAGCAGTTACTGGGGGGGTGAGCAGTTCTTC.

The genes are TRBV5-1 and TRBJ2-2, with D tentatively TRBD2 (6 bases). The CDR3 consists of 15 residues. Germline V lookup: CDR1 SGHRS, CDR2 YFSETQ. V was trimmed by 3 bases and J by 2 bases, leaving 11 bases between them. The DNA of the CDR3 is TGCGCCAGCAGCTCCGGACTATCTAACACCGGGGAGCTGTTTTTT. Translated, it gives CASSSGLSNTGELFF.

The V gene is TRBV11-2, the J gene TRBJ2-3; no clear D gene. The CDR3 consists of 15 residues. Germline V gene lookup returns CDR1 SGHAT and CDR2 FQNNGV. Trimming took 1 base from V and 0 from J, leaving 8 bases between them. The CDR3 bases are TGTGCCAGCAGCTTAGCTGTTCTGAGCACAGATACGCAGTATTTT. This sequence encodes CASSLAVLSTDTQYF.

This chain joins TRBV30 and TRBJ2-7; TRBD1 is a possible D gene (5 bases). The CDR3 spans 14 residues. Germline loops: CDR1 GTSNPN, CDR2 SVGIG (reference sequence). The V end was cut by 7 bases, the J end by 8 bases, with 24 bases between. CDR3 nucleotides: TGTGCCTTCCGCGACAGATCCCATACTGGGCAGCAGTACTTC. Protein sequence: CAFRDRSHTGQQYF. The full variable domain, its missing parts supplied by reference TRBV30 and TRBJ2-7, is SQTIHQWPATLVQPVGSPLSLECTVEGTSNPNLYWYRQAAGRGLQLLFYSVGIGQISSEVPQNLSASRPQDRQFILSSKKLLLSDSGFYLCAFRDRSHTGQQYFGPGTRLTVT.

The V call is TRBV5-1, the J call TRBJ2-3; 8 bases map to TRBD2. This CDR3 is built from 15 residues. Germline values: CDR1 SGHRS, CDR2 YFSETQ. Losses at the gene ends were 4 bases for V and 2 bases for J; bases not matched to a gene: 6. The CDR3 DNA reads TGCGCCAGCAGCACCACTAGCGGCTTCACAGATACGCAGTATTTT. Its translation: CASSTTSGFTDTQYF.

This clone came up a few times. The rearrangement links TRBV6-1 to TRBJ2-7, with a weak D call TRBD2 (6 bases). The CDR3 loop spans 14 amino acids. V gave up 5 bases and J gave up 6 bases, with 17 bases separating them. Germline V CDR1 and CDR2: MNHNS, SASEGT. In DNA, the CDR3 is TGTGCCAGCAGTCACGGGACTCGACCCTCCGAGCAGTACTTC. It yields the protein CASSHGTRPSEQYF.

This rearrangement joins TRBV29-1 to TRBJ2-5; maybe TRBD2 (6 bases). The germline V gene has CDR1 SQVTM and CDR2 ANQGSEA. This CDR3 spans 14 amino acids. Trimming took off 8 bases at V and 3 bases at J, with 19 bases between the two ends. As DNA, the CDR3 is TGCAGCCTTCGGCCCGACGGGAGAGAAGAGACCCAGTACTTC. Its protein is CSLRPDGREETQYF.

V usage is TRBV28 and J usage is TRBJ1-1; D perhaps matches TRBD1 (6 bases). The CDR3 runs 14 residues. Germline V gene data show CDR1 as MDHEN and CDR2 as SYDVKM. Trimming left V 10 bases short and J 7 bases short, with 22 bases between. Written as DNA, the CDR3 is TGTGCCACGCGGGGGGGGGCAGGGGACGATGAAGCTTTCTTT. This translates into CATRGGAGDDEAFF.

The chain has TRBV5-1 and TRBJ2-5, with a possible D match to TRBD2 (6 bases). Germline loops: CDR1 SGHRS, CDR2 YFSETQ. V lost 4 bases, J lost 4 bases, and 14 bases lay in between. This CDR3 spans 14 amino acids. CDR3: CASSDGGAGETQYF. As DNA, the CDR3 is TGCGCCAGCAGCGACGGGGGTGCAGGAGAGACCCAGTACTTC.

V is TRBV29-1 and J is TRBJ1-1; possible D gene TRBD1, 6 bases. V gave up 6 bases and J gave up 1 base, with 9 bases separating them. This CDR3 contains 12 residues. Per the germline V gene, CDR1 is SQVTM and CDR2 is ANQGSEA. CDR3 loop: CSVRGGNTEAFF. CDR3 coding DNA: TGCAGCGTACGAGGGGGGAACACTGAAGCTTTCTTT.

This sequence joins TRBV19 and TRBJ2-7; a possible D gene is TRBD2 (5 bases). The CDR3 has 15 residues. The germline V gene has CDR1 LNHDA and CDR2 SQIVND (reference sequence). V lost 6 bases and J 3 bases, leaving 18 bases between the germline ends. For the CDR3, the DNA is TGTGCCAGTAGCCTGCGGGTGCGGGCCCACTACGAGCAGTACTTC. Encoded protein: CASSLRVRAHYEQYF.

This sequence joins TRBV18 and TRBJ2-2; 13 positions agree with TRBD2. This CDR3 has 18 residues. Germline V lookup: CDR1 KGHSH, CDR2 LQKENI. The trim removed 3 bases at V and 6 bases at J, leaving 10 bases unmatched. CDR3 bases: TGTGCCAGCTCACCTTTGCCGGGACTAGCGGGATCGTCCGGGGAGCTGTTTTTT. This codes for CASSPLPGLAGSSGELFF.

This clone was observed a single time. The gene calls are TRBV11-2 and TRBJ2-2, with no clear D. The germline V gene encodes CDR1 SGHAT and CDR2 FQNNGV. The V and J ends lost 6 bases and 1 base respectively, with 9 bases between them. The CDR3 has 14 amino acids. The CDR3 nucleotides read TGTGCCAGCAGAGTCCAGCGGAACACCGGGGAGCTGTTTTTT. As protein: CASRVQRNTGELFF.

This clone appeared a single time. The chain has TRBV19 and TRBJ1-1; D possibly corresponds to TRBD1 (6 bases). V lost 3 bases and J 3 bases, leaving 11 bases between the germline ends. There are 14 residues in the CDR3. Germline-derived CDR1 and CDR2 are LNHDA and SQIVND (reference sequence). The CDR3 region is CASSMNREDTEAFF. CDR3 DNA sequence: TGTGCCAGTAGTATGAACAGGGAAGACACTGAAGCTTTCTTT.

This clone came up once. The chain joins TRBV6-5 to TRBJ2-7, with a possible D match to TRBD2 (5 bases). V was pared by 2 bases and J by 6 bases, with 11 bases between. Germline lookup yields CDR1 MNHEY and CDR2 SVGAGI. This CDR3 has 13 amino acids. The CDR3 sequence: CASSYGRGFEQYF. CDR3 sequence (DNA): TGTGCCAGCAGTTACGGACGGGGATTCGAGCAGTACTTC.

The chain carries TRBV7-3 and TRBJ2-5; TRBD2 agrees at 7 bases. Germline trimming cut 5 bases from V and 5 bases from J; bases unmatched to any gene: 5. Germline V CDR1 and CDR2: SGHTA, FQGTGA. CDR3 length: 13 amino acids. DNA for the CDR3: TGTGCCAGCAGCAAGACTAGCCGGGAGACCCAGTACTTC. Translated: CASSKTSRETQYF.

The V call is TRBV14, the J call TRBJ2-7, with 8 positions matching TRBD2. V was pared by 4 bases and J by 0 bases, with 5 bases of the junction left unmatched. Per the germline V gene, CDR1 is SGHDN and CDR2 is FVKESK. The length of the CDR3 is 15 residues. Written as DNA, the CDR3 is TGTGCCAGCAGCCGCGATAGCGGGACCTCCTACGAGCAGTACTTC. It encodes CASSRDSGTSYEQYF.

The genes are TRBV4-3 and TRBJ2-5; 15 positions match TRBD2. The CDR3 is 17 amino acids. V dropped 0 bases and J dropped 5; count of bases not matched to a gene: 4. CDR1 and CDR2 from the germline V gene are LGHNA and YSLEER. This CDR3 is CASSQEGLAGGVETQYF. CDR3 in DNA: TGCGCCAGCAGCCAAGAAGGACTAGCGGGGGGGGTGGAGACCCAGTACTTC.

The chain carries TRBV6-5 and TRBJ2-1; 9 bases match TRBD2. From germline, CDR1 is MNHEY and CDR2 SVGAGI. V lost 10 bases to trimming and J lost 7 bases; unmatched junction nucleotides: 5. The CDR3 has 12 amino acids. CDR3 loop: CAILTSGNEQFF. CDR3 DNA: TGTGCCATATTGACTAGCGGAAATGAGCAGTTCTTC.